This record looks at one T cell receptor beta chain sequence and its context. The target antigen is unknown. Trimming pared 5 bases from V and 4 bases from J, leaving 27 bases between. CDR3 length: 19 residues. Germline V gene sequence: CDR1 LNHDA, CDR2 SQIVND (reference sequence). The protocol was immunoSEQ multiplex PCR, while the TCRdb copy is restricted to in-frame clones and leaves out a portion. The data hold approximately 89,000 clones, with roughly nine tenths observed a single time. The data belong to a study of graft-versus-host responses after intestinal transplantation. Broader study findings: Early after transplant, HvG clones declined as circulating GvH clones peaked.

The clonotype originates from a human donor who received an intestinal transplant. The J gene is TRBJ2-1, the V gene TRBV19, with a tentative D call TRBD1 (5 bases). The sequenced sample was unstimulated CD4+ T cells sorted from spleen or lymph node cells, obtained before intestinal transplant. The CDR3 loop is CASSLYPRDNSPRYNEQFF. As DNA, the CDR3 is TGTGCCAGTAGTTTATACCCCAGGGATAATTCTCCCCGATACAATGAGCAGTTCTTC.